This T cell receptor beta chain was recovered during a study of blood T cell repertoires in COVID-19. For the study at large: Nucleic acid was either cDNA or gDNA, and it came from T cells, B-cell-depleted T cells, or PBMCs.

Original processing notes: Using reference gene primer amplification, nucleated cell counts were estimated. The repertoire was sequenced with immunoSEQ multiplex PCR; TCRdb's copy has only in-frame clones and lacks some. D and trimming were read from the DNA, whereas the V and J calls and clone size are those reported in that table. The sample lists roughly 160,000 clones, less than 85% occurring once. Germline values: CDR1 SGHTA, CDR2 FQGTGA. The CDR3 is 15 residues long. V lost 2 bases and J 5 bases, leaving 14 bases between the germline ends. This clonotype was obtained from a woman aged 80 or older with acute or convalescent COVID-19. Sequenced: peripheral blood. This chain joins TRBV7-3 and TRBJ2-3, with TRBD1 as a possible D gene (5 bases). The CDR3 nucleotides are TGTGCCAGCAGCTTACAAGGGGTAGTGGGAGATACGCAGTATTTT. Its protein product is CASSLQGVVGDTQYF.